The 3 T cell receptor beta chains below were found in one sample sequenced in a study of cytomegalovirus exposure and HLA in healthy donors. With 60 Vbeta and 13 Jbeta primers, the PCR was carried out. TCRdb's table, derived via immunoSEQ multiplex PCR, lists solely in-frame clones and lacks some. Here the sample spans under 200,000 clones, 84% being singletons. The sample consisted of PBMCs. These receptors were obtained from a man aged 25-40 years in good health and CMV-seronegative.

V usage is TRBV5-1 and J usage is TRBJ2-5; possible D gene TRBD1, 6 bases. Matching the DNA end better, TRBJ2-7 makes the J call doubtful. The CDR3 loop spans 16 amino acids. Germline V gene data show CDR1 as SGHRS and CDR2 as YFSETQ. DNA for the CDR3: TGCGCCAGCAGCCCTTTGGACAGTGGGGAATGGTACGAGCAGTACTTC. This translates into CASSPLDSGEWYEQYF.

The chain uses TRBV2 and TRBJ2-6; D is possibly TRBD1 (6 bases). The V and J ends lost 6 bases and 1 base respectively, with 10 bases between them. Germline values: CDR1 SNHLY, CDR2 FYNNEI. CDR3 length equals 15 residues. The CDR3 region has the DNA TGTGCCAGCAGATTACAGGGATCTGGGGCCAACGTCCTGACTTTC. Protein sequence: CASRLQGSGANVLTF. Complete variable domain (other parts from reference TRBV2 and TRBJ2-6): EPEVTQTPSHQVTQMGQEVILRCVPISNHLYFYWYRQILGQKVEFLVSFYNNEISEKSEIFDDQFSVERPDGSNFTLKIRSTKLEDSAMYFCASRLQGSGANVLTFGAGSRLTVL.

About this clone: Relative to the germline gene, one junction end is altered; a read error may explain this. This chain joins TRBV2 and TRBJ2-7, with a possible D match to TRBD1 (5 bases). This CDR3 spans 14 amino acids. The germline V gene encodes CDR1 SNHLY and CDR2 FYNNEI. CDR3 protein: CASSDEGVSFEQYF. The CDR3 DNA reads as TGTGCCAGCAGTGATGAAGGGGTTTCCTTCGAGCAGTACTTC.